A selection of T cell receptor beta chains follows, all from one sample in a study of T cells in Graves' hyperthyroidism and ophthalmopathy. TCRdb independently ran MiXCR on the multiplex PCR reads; one entry per CDR3 protein. The sample contains some 300,000 distinct CDR3 sequences, roughly 13% of which appear only once. Input material: blood. These receptors originate from a middle-aged woman with Graves' hyperthyroidism. Both conserved end residues are part of each CDR3. A D gene is named only where the DNA matches it firmly. Size values are once, few and many counts, or a class for expanded clones, and some rows have none.

j_gene,d_gene,v_gene,abundance,CDR3nt,CDR3aa
TRBJ1-6,.,TRBV6-1,.,TGTGCCAGCAGCCCACATTATAATTCACCCCTCCACTTT,CASSPHYNSPLHF
TRBJ2-1,.,TRBV6-6,few,TGTGCCAGCAGTTACATGGGGGAGCAGTTCTTC,CASSYMGEQFF
TRBJ2-2,TRBD1,TRBV7-2,many,TGTGCCAGCAGCAGACAGGGGATGAACACCGGGGAGCTGTTTTTT,CASSRQGMNTGELFF
TRBJ2-2,TRBD1,TRBV11-2,once,TGTGCCAGCAGCCAGGACCGGACAGGGGCAGGGGAGCTGTTTTTT,CASSQDRTGAGELFF
TRBJ1-2,TRBD1,TRBV19,.,TGTGCCAGTAGTACCCACCCCGAGGGGGCACTTGGCTACACCTTC,CASSTHPEGALGYTF
TRBJ2-7,TRBD1,TRBV10-3,many,TGTGCCATCAGTAGCGGACAGGGGCTACGATACGAGCAGTACTTC,CAISSGQGLRYEQYF
TRBJ2-1,.,TRBV3-1,few,TGTGCCAGCCTGGACTCCAACTACAATGAGCAGTTCTTC,CASLDSNYNEQFF
TRBJ2-7,.,TRBV6-1,few,TGTGCCAGCAGTGTGGGTAGGGGTTCCTACGAGCAGTACTTC,CASSVGRGSYEQYF
TRBJ2-6,.,TRBV6-1,.,TGTGCCAGCAGTTCCGGGAAGCGATTGGGGGGGCCTGGGGCCAACGTCCTGACTTTC,CASSSGKRLGGPGANVLTF
TRBJ1-1,.,TRBV2,many,TGTGCCAGCAGTGAAGGGACAGAAAGGGCTTTCTTT,CASSEGTERAFF
TRBJ2-3,.,TRBV2,many,TGTGCCCTTGAGGCCCGAAATCGGACAGATACGCAGTATTTT,CALEARNRTDTQYF
TRBJ1-1,.,TRBV6-5,many,TGTGCCAGCAGTTACAGACGGGAGAACACTGAAGCTTTCTTT,CASSYRRENTEAFF
TRBJ1-6,.,TRBV2,many,TGTGCCAGCAGTGAATGGGGTAGCTCCTATAATTCACCCCTCCACTTT,CASSEWGSSYNSPLHF
TRBJ1-2,TRBD1,TRBV25-1,many,TGTGCCAGCAGTGCGTACGGGACAGCCTATGGCTACACCTTC,CASSAYGTAYGYTF
TRBJ2-2,.,TRBV28,many,TGTGCCAGCAGCACATCAACAGGACTTACCGGGGAGCTGTTTTTT,CASSTSTGLTGELFF
TRBJ2-7,.,TRBV28,many,TGTGCCAGCAGTACCACAGTACCCCTCCCCTTCCCCGAATACGAGCAGTACTTC,CASSTTVPLPFPEYEQYF
TRBJ1-2,.,TRBV2,.,TGTGCCAGCAGGCCGACAGGTCCCTATGGCTACACCTTC,CASRPTGPYGYTF
TRBJ2-1,.,TRBV6-1,few,TGTGCCAGCAGTGTACAGGGTTCCGGCAATGAGCAGTTCTTC,CASSVQGSGNEQFF
TRBJ1-1,.,TRBV20-1,many,TGCAGTGCTCCAGGACAGATGAACACTGAAGCTTTCTTT,CSAPGQMNTEAFF
TRBJ1-2,.,TRBV12-3/TRBV12-4,many,TGTGCCACCAGGGTCGGCTATGGCTACACCTTC,CATRVGYGYTF
TRBJ2-5,.,TRBV4-2,few,TGTGCCAGCAGCCAAGATAGCGGCGCCGGAACCCAGTACTTC,CASSQDSGAGTQYF
TRBJ1-1,.,TRBV6-1,many,TGTGCCAGCAGTGAAATGGACATGAACACTGAAGCTTTCTTT,CASSEMDMNTEAFF
TRBJ1-2,.,TRBV7-9,many,TGTGCCAGCAGCTTAGGATTTACGGCGCCTGGCTACACCTTC,CASSLGFTAPGYTF
TRBJ1-3,TRBD1,TRBV2,.,TGTGCCAGCAGAATGGGACAGGGTGGAAACACCATATATTTT,CASRMGQGGNTIYF
TRBJ1-5,.,TRBV9,.,TGTGCCAGCAGCGAGAGCGGGGAATCACAGCCCCAGCATTTT,CASSESGESQPQHF
TRBJ2-7,TRBD2,TRBV18,many,TGTGCCAGCTCACCAGAGGCAGGGAGGGAGGAGCAGTACTTC,CASSPEAGREEQYF
TRBJ1-3,.,TRBV7-8,.,TGTGCCAGCAGCACCTCGGACAGATATTCTGGAAACACCATATATTTT,CASSTSDRYSGNTIYF
TRBJ2-1,TRBD1,TRBV20-1,many,TGCAGTGCTAGAGTTTGGGACAGGGGGTTTGAGCAGTTCTTC,CSARVWDRGFEQFF
TRBJ2-1,.,TRBV28,.,TGTGCCAGCATTGTCGACAATGAGCAGTTCTTC,CASIVDNEQFF
TRBJ1-5,.,TRBV15,few,TGTGCCACCAGCAGAGATAGGGGTTATAATCAGCCCCAGCATTTT,CATSRDRGYNQPQHF
TRBJ1-1,TRBD1,TRBV19,many,TGTGCCAGTAGTATTTACAGGGGGCGTCGAGACACTGAAGCTTTCTTT,CASSIYRGRRDTEAFF
TRBJ1-5,.,TRBV4-1,.,TGCGCCAGCAGCCAAGGGACGGCTAATCAGCCCCAGCATTTT,CASSQGTANQPQHF
TRBJ2-7,TRBD2,TRBV2,many,TGTGCCAGCAGTGAGTCTAGCGGGACTTACGAGCAGTACTTC,CASSESSGTYEQYF
TRBJ2-7,.,TRBV5-1,.,TGCGCCAGCAGCGTGAGGTCCCGGGACGAGCAGTACTTC,CASSVRSRDEQYF
TRBJ2-5,.,TRBV12-3/TRBV12-4,many,TGTGCCAGCAGCTCTGGTGGGGGAGAGACCCAGTACTTC,CASSSGGGETQYF
TRBJ1-1,TRBD1,TRBV5-1,few,TGCGCCAGCAGCTCCCGACAGGGCGACGGCACTGAAGCTTTCTTT,CASSSRQGDGTEAFF
TRBJ2-1,TRBD2,TRBV20-1,many,TGCAGTGCTAGCGGGAGGGGCTACAATGAGCAGTTCTTC,CSASGRGYNEQFF
TRBJ2-7,.,TRBV5-1,few,TGCGCCAGCAGCCCCCAATCCCCCTACGAGCAGTACTTC,CASSPQSPYEQYF
TRBJ2-5,.,TRBV29-1,many,TGCAGCGTAGACACTCTGGGGTCGGAGACCCAGTACTTC,CSVDTLGSETQYF